The 3 T cell receptor beta chains listed next were all sequenced from one sample in a study of T cells in Graves' hyperthyroidism and ophthalmopathy. RNA transcripts served as the template for amplifying TCR beta CDR3 regions. Initially, a first-round RT-PCR of the TCR CDR3 employed the HTBI primer set. TCRdb recomputed calls from the multiplex PCR reads with MiXCR, one row per CDR3 protein. The sample holds about 300,000 distinct CDR3 sequences, roughly 20% seen once. Material: blood. Receptors were obtained from a man over 45 with Graves' ophthalmopathy.

This clonotype was detected only a few times. This sequence joins TRBV28 and TRBJ1-4, with TRBD1 identical over 8 bases. CDR1 is MDHEN and CDR2 is SYDVKM in the germline V gene. CDR3 length equals 12 residues. With V trimmed by 6 bases and J by 11 bases, 5 bases remained unmatched. CDR3 region: CASSLDRAKLFF. The CDR3 DNA reads TGTGCCAGCAGCTTGGACAGGGCTAAACTGTTTTTT.

The table lists this clonotype with a few counts. V is TRBV6-6 and J is TRBJ1-3; unclear D gene. The CDR3 has 15 amino acids. The ends were cut back, 0 bases at V and 3 bases at J, with 9 bases in the middle. Germline assignment: CDR1 MNHNY and CDR2 SVGAGI (reference sequence). The CDR3 DNA follows: TGTGCCAGCAGTTACTCTTGGAGGGATGGAAACACCATATATTTT. The encoded protein is CASSYSWRDGNTIYF.

The table lists this clonotype with many counts. V and J are TRBV5-1 and TRBJ2-5; TRBD2 matches at 11 bases. V shed 3 bases and J 1 base; nucleotides not matched to a gene: 5. The CDR3 spans 16 residues. Germline V gene lookup returns CDR1 SGHRS and CDR2 YFSETQ. This CDR3 reads CASSSEGLAVQETQYF. The CDR3 DNA sequence: TGCGCCAGCAGCTCGGAGGGACTAGCGGTCCAAGAGACCCAGTACTTC.